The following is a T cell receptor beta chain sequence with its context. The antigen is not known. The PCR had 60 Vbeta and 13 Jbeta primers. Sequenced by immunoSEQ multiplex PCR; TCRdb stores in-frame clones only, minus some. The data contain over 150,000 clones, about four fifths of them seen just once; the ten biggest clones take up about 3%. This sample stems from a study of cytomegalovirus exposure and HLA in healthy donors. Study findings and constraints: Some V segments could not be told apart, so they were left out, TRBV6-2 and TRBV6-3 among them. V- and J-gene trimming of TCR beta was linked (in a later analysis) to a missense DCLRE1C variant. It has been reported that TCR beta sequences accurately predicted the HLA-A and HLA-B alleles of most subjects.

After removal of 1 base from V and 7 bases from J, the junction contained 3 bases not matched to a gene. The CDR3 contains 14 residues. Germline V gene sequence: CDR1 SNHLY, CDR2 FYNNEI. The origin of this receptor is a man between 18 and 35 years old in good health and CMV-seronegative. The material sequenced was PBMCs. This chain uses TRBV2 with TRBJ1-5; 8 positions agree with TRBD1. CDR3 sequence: CASSEVAGGQPQHF. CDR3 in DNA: TGTGCCAGCAGTGAAGTGGCAGGGGGCCAGCCCCAGCATTTT. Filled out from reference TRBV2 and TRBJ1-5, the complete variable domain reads EPEVTQTPSHQVTQMGQEVILRCVPISNHLYFYWYRQILGQKVEFLVSFYNNEISEKSEIFDDQFSVERPDGSNFTLKIRSTKLEDSAMYFCASSEVAGGQPQHFGDGTRLSIL.